Included here is one TCR beta chain sequence, with context. This clonotype has ten or more counts. The antigen it recognizes is unknown. No qualities accompany the bases; no much larger clone lies one base away. The CDR3 sequence holds 14 residues, the cysteine and phenylalanine included. The sequence is cut down to CDR3 DNA, 42 bases in frame from base 1. CDR1 and CDR2, per the germline V gene (reference sequence), are DFQATT and SNEGSKA. V lost 6 bases and J lost 1 base, and the count of bases not matched to a germline gene is 6. The sample comes from a study of T cells in Graves' hyperthyroidism and ophthalmopathy (dated by TCRdb to the late 2010s). Concerning the study at large: Peripheral blood was sampled at the time of initial diagnosis, prior to any treatment. To identify TCR V-J signatures that set the groups apart, the researchers used a discovery cohort of more than 95 patients, made up of around 42 with Graves' ophthalmopathy and approximately 57 with stable Graves' hyperthyroidism. Prospective prediction of ophthalmopathy was tested in an independent validation cohort of some 20 hyperthyroidism patients and 17 patients who later progressed to ophthalmopathy. The approximately 98 discovery patients were randomly divided into training and test sets at a 7:3 ratio. In several Graves' hyperthyroidism patients, the study also compared T-cell repertoires from thyroid tissue with T-cell repertoires from blood. Once sampling was done, hyperthyroidism patients were given methimazole at a starting dose of 30 mg daily, whereas ophthalmopathy patients were given high-dose intravenous methylprednisolone. According to the paper, TCR Vbeta CDR3 sequencing was carried out on approximately 140 peripheral blood samples, which came from about 45 ophthalmopathy, approximately 78 hyperthyroidism and roughly 17 progressor patients.

General findings and caveats noted by the study authors: In validation, the model predicted progression to ophthalmopathy a median of approximately 6.3 months before onset, with about 67% sensitivity and roughly 79% specificity. Sample size was not statistically predetermined, and investigators were not blinded to group allocation. Most expanded thyroid clonotypes (frequency above 0.001) were also detected in blood, suggesting blood repertoires may reflect thyroid immune responses. Ophthalmopathy was separated from stable hyperthyroidism by a 13 V-J signature model, with just over 85% sensitivity and about 81% specificity obtained in cross-validation and 80%/75% obtained in testing.

TCR beta CDR3 regions were amplified from RNA transcripts. A first-round RT-PCR of the TCR CDR3 used the HTBI primer set with the Qiagen OneStep RT-PCR kit. Libraries were constructed in a second round of multiplex PCR, after which size selection and purification were carried out. Sequencing of the libraries was done on an Illumina HiSeq2000 using paired-end 100 bp reads. The authors' pipeline ran thus. SOAPnuke was used to process the raw data, removing reads that contained adapters or uncalled bases, had a mean Phred below 15, or lacked an exact match to the constant primer or identifier. High-quality paired reads were merged with COPE v1.2.5, and unique nucleotide sequences were defined as clonotypes. Clonotypes were aligned to IMGT TRBV, TRBD and TRBJ reference segments using MiTCR v1.1. The analysis included only V-J combinations with a frequency above 0.0001, which together covered around 99% of the repertoires. The TCS score was defined as F50 (clonal expansion) divided by E x V (chaos), with BLOSUM62-based TCRdist calculated between CDR3 peptides within each V-J. Welch's t-statistics and random forest reduced approximately 520 V-J features to 13, which were used in a naive Bayes classifier (R e1071). The public reads were reprocessed in TCRdb via fastp at Q25 and MiXCR, keeping in-frame beta chains. Rows matching on CDR3 protein sequence are summarized as one entry with the most common DNA and genes. The V and J calls and clone size are TCRdb's, not the authors'. The sample profile shows about 290,000 distinct CDR3 sequences; approximately 17% of them were found once. The ten most abundant clones make up around 57% of the sample.

Ophthalmopathy patients had moderately to severely active disease, Clinical Activity Score of at least 3, NOSPECS grade of at least 4, and duration under 3 months. Patients with uncontrolled infections, other autoimmune diseases, pregnancy or lactation were excluded. Diagnoses were based on clinical symptoms, serum thyroxine and TRAb, thyroid ultrasound and orbital computed tomography. Ficoll-Paque density gradient centrifugation was used to isolate PBMCs from around 10 ml of fresh peripheral blood. Total RNA was extracted using Trizol reagent, and RNA quality was assessed on an Agilent 2100 Bioanalyzer.

The clonotype originates from an older woman with Graves' ophthalmopathy. The chain employs TRBV20-1 and TRBJ1-5, with 7 bases in between that match TRBD1. The sequenced material came from blood. The CDR3 protein sequence reads: CSARQGASNQPQHF. The nucleotide sequence is given as TGCAGTGCCCGACAGGGAGCGAGCAATCAGCCCCAGCATTTT.